The clone carrying this TCR beta chain was seen only a few times. The data were taken from a study of blood T cell repertoires in COVID-19. After removal of 1 base from V and 6 bases from J, the junction contained 6 bases not matched to a gene. Germline V gives CDR1 LGHNA, CDR2 YNFKEQ. This CDR3 is built from 15 residues. Only in-frame clones appear in the TCRdb table, and some are missing; sequencing was by immunoSEQ multiplex PCR. The data show 240,000 or so clones, around four fifths seen once. This TCR came from a woman of 80 years or more with acute or convalescent COVID-19. Sequenced sample: peripheral blood. J is TRBJ2-7 and V is TRBV4-2, with 10 nucleotides matching TRBD1. The CDR3 region has the DNA TGTGCCAGCAGCCAAGCCGGGACAGGGGTCGCCGAGCAGTACTTC. It specifies CASSQAGTGVAEQYF.